This T cell receptor beta chain stems from a study of shared clonotypes between healthy human individuals. About the study: CD4 naive cells filled three plates per donor, CD4 memory three, CD8 naive two and CD8 memory one.

Study-wide findings and caveats: Tissues were not sampled, only blood, and their repertoires likely differ. Clonotypes that were shared across a handful of donors made up about 5.1% of naive CD4 clonotypes.

The germline V gene encodes CDR1 SQVTM and CDR2 ANQGSEA. This CDR3 spans 16 amino acids. With 1 base removed from V and 2 bases from J, the gap between germline ends came to 17 bases. Measured with immunoSEQ multiplex PCR; TCRdb has only the in-frame clones, and not every one. The repertoire holds 2 million to 2.5 million clones, with roughly 91% as singletons. Naive CD8 cells lacked CD45RO, underwent positive selection for CCR7 and left out terminally differentiated effector memory CD45RA+ cells. Note on this clone: Its antigen remains unidentified.

The clonotype originates from a man aged 18 to 30 in good health. Some clones in this sample may be carry-over from other donors' samples. Sequenced: naive CD8+ T cells from PBMCs. The V and J genes are TRBV29-1 and TRBJ2-5; TRBD1 might be the D (5 bases). The CDR3 DNA reads TGCAGCGTTGAAGGGTTCTCAGGGTCGGCGCAAGAGACCCAGTACTTC. Amino acids: CSVEGFSGSAQETQYF.